Below, 14 T cell receptor beta chains from the same sample are listed, as sequenced in a study of human T cells and chemical hapten exposure. Time point specified: pre-sensitization, week 0. The treatment is: therapeutic diphenylcyclopropenone sensitization with weekly scalp DPC. Total RNA was isolated from unfractionated whole blood. Each CDR3 protein is one row after TCRdb ran MiXCR on the RACE reads. The sample lists roughly 50,000 distinct CDR3 sequences; more than 9% were seen once. The sequenced sample was whole blood, obtained in connection with sensitization to the hapten diphenylcyclopropenone (DPC). These receptors originate from a woman in her thirties with alopecia areata. Some clones in this sample may be carry-over from other donors' samples.

This chain connects TRBV6-2 or TRBV6-3 to TRBJ1-1; D is unclear. This CDR3 comprises 14 residues. Looked up from germline, CDR1 is MNHEY and CDR2 is SVGEGT. Trimming pared 4 bases from V and 4 bases from J, leaving 13 bases between. CDR3 residues: CASSSPAGSTEAFF. The CDR3 region has the DNA TGTGCCAGCAGTTCCCCGGCAGGATCCACTGAAGCTTTCTTT.

This clonotype appeared many times. V gene TRBV20-1 combines with J gene TRBJ2-3, with D tentatively TRBD2 (5 bases). The CDR3 is 15 amino acids. V shed 0 bases and J shed 4 bases, with 14 bases lying between them. Germline V gene lookup returns CDR1 DFQATT and CDR2 SNEGSKA (reference sequence). The CDR3 loop is CSARDVEGRPDTQYF. CDR3 nucleotide sequence: TGCAGTGCTAGAGATGTTGAGGGTAGGCCAGATACGCAGTATTTT.

V gene TRBV20-1 combines with J gene TRBJ2-7, with no clear D. CDR1 DFQATT and CDR2 SNEGSKA come from the germline V gene (reference sequence). Between the trimmed V and J ends, which lost 5 bases and 0 bases, there was a span of 11 bases. The CDR3 spans 13 residues. Here the CDR3 DNA reads TGCAGTGCTCATCAGACAATCTCCTACGAGCAGTACTTC. Its translation is CSAHQTISYEQYF.

V usage is TRBV12-3 or TRBV12-4 and J usage is TRBJ2-7; TRBD2 aligns across 11 bases. The ends lost 3 bases at V and 0 bases at J; junction bases unmatched: 4. The CDR3 is 16 residues long. The DNA for the CDR3 is TGTGCCAGCAGTTTTACTAGCGGGGGCCCCTCCTACGAGCAGTACTTC. Translating gives CASSFTSGGPSYEQYF.

This clonotype was counted between two and nine times. The chain is built from TRBV3-1 and TRBJ1-2, with unresolved D. The V gene's germline CDR1 is LGHDT and CDR2 YNNKEL (reference sequence). This CDR3 is 13 amino acids long. The V and J ends lost 5 bases and 4 bases respectively, with 11 bases between them. The CDR3 bases are TGTGCCAGCAGCGGAGAGGTCCGCTATGGCTACACCTTC. Translated, it gives CASSGEVRYGYTF.

The CDR3 DNA sequence: TGCGCCAGCACGAACATGGGGAGCACAGATACGCAGTATTTT. Translation gives CASTNMGSTDTQYF. The rearrangement links TRBV5-1 to TRBJ2-3; no clear D gene. V lost 6 bases and J lost 0, with 11 bases in between. The CDR3 runs to 14 residues. Germline V gene lookup returns CDR1 SGHRS and CDR2 YFSETQ.

This clonotype was found a few times. V is TRBV20-1 and J is TRBJ2-3, with 14 positions matching TRBD2. This CDR3 contains 17 residues. J was trimmed by 1 base and V by 3 bases; bases with no gene match: 6. From germline, CDR1 is DFQATT and CDR2 SNEGSKA (reference sequence). The CDR3 DNA is TGCAGTGCTAGTCCTCCGGGACTAGCGGGGGGCACAGATACGCAGTATTTT. Translated, it gives CSASPPGLAGGTDTQYF.

This clonotype was observed a few times. The chain has TRBV2 and TRBJ1-5; D not certain. V was trimmed by 5 bases and J by 5 bases, leaving 10 bases between them. Germline values: CDR1 SNHLY, CDR2 FYNNEI. The CDR3 sequence is 13 residues long. The DNA for the CDR3 is TGTGCCAGCAGTTTGGGGTTAGATCAGCCCCAGCATTTT. The encoded protein is CASSLGLDQPQHF.

This chain joins TRBV6-5 and TRBJ2-7; TRBD2 might be the D (6 bases). CDR3 length: 14 amino acids. The V and J ends lost 5 bases and 0 bases respectively, with 11 bases between them. CDR1 and CDR2 (germline): MNHEY, SVGAGI. The CDR3 DNA reads TGTGCCAGCAGTCCCCGGGAGTACTCCTACGAGCAGTACTTC. Amino acid sequence: CASSPREYSYEQYF.

This clonotype was counted at least ten times. This rearrangement joins TRBV2 to TRBJ1-5; maybe TRBD1 (6 bases). Trimming removed 7 bases at V and 9 bases at J, with 16 bases between. The CDR3 has 13 amino acids. Germline CDR1 reads SNHLY; CDR2 reads FYNNEI. CDR3 sequence: CASKDSPGWPQHF. DNA of the CDR3: TGTGCCAGCAAGGACAGTCCGGGGTGGCCCCAGCATTTT.

CDR3 nucleotides: TGTGCCAGCAAAGATAACCGCGGGGGGGCCCAGCATTTT. Its protein product is CASKDNRGGAQHF. V is TRBV6-1 and J is TRBJ1-5; possibly TRBD1 for D (5 bases). The CDR3 is 13 amino acids. V gave up 7 bases and J gave up 11 bases, with 18 bases separating them. Germline assignment: CDR1 MNHNS and CDR2 SASEGT.

The V gene is TRBV28, the J gene TRBJ2-4; D might be TRBD1 (5 bases). The CDR3 length is 14 residues. Per germline, CDR1 MDHEN and CDR2 SYDVKM. Trimming stripped 5 bases from V and 0 bases from J, with 8 bases between. CDR3 protein: CASSDSLAKNIQYF. The CDR3 DNA reads as TGTGCCAGCAGTGACAGTTTAGCCAAAAACATTCAGTACTTC.

The chain uses TRBV11-1 and TRBJ2-7, with D perhaps matching TRBD1 or TRBD2 (5 bases each). The CDR3 contains 16 residues. Germline CDR1 and CDR2: SGHAT and FQDESV (reference sequence). V lost 1 base and J lost 7, with 20 bases in between. CDR3 protein: CASSLETGAGSWEQYF. CDR3 nucleotides: TGTGCCAGCAGCTTAGAGACCGGGGCAGGCAGTTGGGAGCAGTACTTC.

In its sample, this clonotype was seen a few times. This chain uses TRBV27 with TRBJ2-5; D ambiguous. The V end was cut by 5 bases, the J end by 7 bases, with 23 bases between. Germline CDR1 MNHEY, CDR2 SMNVEV (reference sequence). The CDR3 spans 16 residues. The CDR3 loop is CASSPMAGQSYATQYF. The CDR3 DNA reads TGTGCCAGCAGTCCAATGGCCGGCCAATCGTACGCGACCCAGTACTTC.